This TCR beta chain appears in the sequencing data of a study of OX40 agonist ivuxolimab in advanced cancers. Study outcomes and limitations: The antigen specificity of the peripheral T cells (those that were expanded) was not determined.

Trimming removed 0 bases at V and 9 bases at J, with 10 bases between. The CDR3 runs 13 residues. Germline CDR1 SGDLS, CDR2 YYNGEE. Sampled blood was obtained at baseline, cycle 4 day 1, and cycle 7 day 1. Only in-frame clones appear in the TCRdb table, and some are missing; sequencing was by immunoSEQ multiplex PCR. Counted here are tens of thousands of clones, roughly 80% occurring once; the ten biggest clones make up about 1.1%. Comments on this clone: What it recognizes is unknown.

Source: CD4+ or CD8+ T cells sorted from blood, taken in a trial of the OX40 agonist ivuxolimab. The chain combines TRBV9 with TRBJ2-1, with a possible D match to TRBD2 (5 bases). The TCR originated in an adult with an advanced solid tumor such as melanoma, head and neck, liver or kidney cancer. In DNA form, the CDR3 reads TGTGCCAGCAGCGTAGCTAGAGGGAGTGAGCAGTTCTTC. It is translated as CASSVARGSEQFF.